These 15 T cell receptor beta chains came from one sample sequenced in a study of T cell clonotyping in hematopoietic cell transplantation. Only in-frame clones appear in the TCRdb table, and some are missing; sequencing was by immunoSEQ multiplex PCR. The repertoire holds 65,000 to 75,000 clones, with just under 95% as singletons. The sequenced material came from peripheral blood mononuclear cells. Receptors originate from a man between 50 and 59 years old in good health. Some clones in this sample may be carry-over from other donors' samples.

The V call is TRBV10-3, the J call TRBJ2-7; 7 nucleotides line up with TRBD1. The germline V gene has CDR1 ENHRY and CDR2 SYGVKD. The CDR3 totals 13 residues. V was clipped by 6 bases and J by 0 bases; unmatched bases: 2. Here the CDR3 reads CAIRRDSSYEQYF. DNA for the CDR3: TGTGCCATCAGGAGGGACAGCTCCTACGAGCAGTACTTC.

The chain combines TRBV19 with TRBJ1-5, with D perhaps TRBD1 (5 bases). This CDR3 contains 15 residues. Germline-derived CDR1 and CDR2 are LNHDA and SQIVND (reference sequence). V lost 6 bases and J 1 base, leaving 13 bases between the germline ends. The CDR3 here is CASRDQGNSNQPQHF. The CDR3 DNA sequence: TGTGCCAGTAGGGATCAGGGAAACAGCAATCAGCCCCAGCATTTT.

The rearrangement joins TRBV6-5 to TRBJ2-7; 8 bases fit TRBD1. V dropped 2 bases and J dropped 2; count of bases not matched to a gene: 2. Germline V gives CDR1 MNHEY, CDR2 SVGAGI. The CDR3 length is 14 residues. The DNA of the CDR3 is TGTGCCAGCAGTTACCAGGGGGCCCCCTACGAGCAGTACTTC. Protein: CASSYQGAPYEQYF.

The CDR3 is CSARFYNEQFF. CDR3 DNA: TGCAGTGCTAGATTCTACAATGAGCAGTTCTTC. The rearrangement joins TRBV20-1 to TRBJ2-1; D is unclear. Trimming removed 2 bases at V and 3 bases at J, with 2 bases between. Germline V lookup: CDR1 DFQATT, CDR2 SNEGSKA (reference sequence). The CDR3 runs to 11 residues.

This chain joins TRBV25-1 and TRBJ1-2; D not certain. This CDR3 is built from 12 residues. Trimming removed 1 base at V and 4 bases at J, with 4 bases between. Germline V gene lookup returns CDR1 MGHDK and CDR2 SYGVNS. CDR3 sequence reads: CASSESSYGYTF. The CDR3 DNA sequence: TGTGCCAGCAGTGAATCCAGCTATGGCTACACCTTC.

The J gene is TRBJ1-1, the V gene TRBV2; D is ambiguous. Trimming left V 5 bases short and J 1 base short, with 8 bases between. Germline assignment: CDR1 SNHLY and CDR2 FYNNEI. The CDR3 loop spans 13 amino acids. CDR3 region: CASSSTGNTEAFF. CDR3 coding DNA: TGTGCCAGCAGTTCGACGGGGAACACTGAAGCTTTCTTT. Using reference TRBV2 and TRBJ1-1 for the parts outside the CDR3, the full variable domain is EPEVTQTPSHQVTQMGQEVILRCVPISNHLYFYWYRQILGQKVEFLVSFYNNEISEKSEIFDDQFSVERPDGSNFTLKIRSTKLEDSAMYFCASSSTGNTEAFFGQGTRLTVV.

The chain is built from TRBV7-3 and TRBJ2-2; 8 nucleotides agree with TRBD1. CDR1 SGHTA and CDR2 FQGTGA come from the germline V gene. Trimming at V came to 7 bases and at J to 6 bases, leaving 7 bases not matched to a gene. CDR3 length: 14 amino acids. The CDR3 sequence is CASTGTGGSGELFF. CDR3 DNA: TGTGCCAGCACCGGAACAGGGGGGTCCGGGGAGCTGTTTTTT. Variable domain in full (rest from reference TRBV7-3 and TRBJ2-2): GAGVSQTPSNKVTEKGKYVELRCDPISGHTALYWYRQSLGQGPEFLIYFQGTGAADDSGLPNDRFFAVRPEGSVSTLKIQRTERGDSAVYLCASTGTGGSGELFFGEGSRLTVL.

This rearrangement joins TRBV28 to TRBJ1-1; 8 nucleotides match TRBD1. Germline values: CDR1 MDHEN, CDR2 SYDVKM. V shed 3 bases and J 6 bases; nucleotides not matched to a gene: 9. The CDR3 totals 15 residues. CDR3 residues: CASSFTGGKAAEAFF. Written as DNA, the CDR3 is TGTGCCAGCAGTTTTACAGGGGGGAAGGCCGCTGAAGCTTTCTTT.

CDR3 sequence reads: CASRRIQQETQYF. For the CDR3, the DNA is TGTGCCAGCAGAAGGATCCAACAAGAGACCCAGTACTTC. V and J are TRBV6-1 and TRBJ2-5, with D hard to call. The CDR3 loop spans 13 amino acids. CDR1 is MNHNS, CDR2 SASEGT, per germline. The V gene lost 6 bases and the J gene lost 2 bases, with 10 bases spanning the gap.

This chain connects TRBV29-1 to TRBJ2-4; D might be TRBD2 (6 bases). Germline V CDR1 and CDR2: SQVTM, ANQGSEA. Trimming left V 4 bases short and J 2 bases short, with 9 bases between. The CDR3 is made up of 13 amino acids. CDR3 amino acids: CSVGGGTKNIQYF. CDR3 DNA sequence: TGCAGCGTTGGTGGAGGGACCAAAAACATTCAGTACTTC.

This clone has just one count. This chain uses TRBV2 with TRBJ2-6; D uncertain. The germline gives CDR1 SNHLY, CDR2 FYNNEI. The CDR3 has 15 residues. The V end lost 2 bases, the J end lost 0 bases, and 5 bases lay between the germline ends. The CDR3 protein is CASSELDSGANVLTF. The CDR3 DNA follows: TGTGCCAGCAGTGAACTAGACTCTGGGGCCAACGTCCTGACTTTC.

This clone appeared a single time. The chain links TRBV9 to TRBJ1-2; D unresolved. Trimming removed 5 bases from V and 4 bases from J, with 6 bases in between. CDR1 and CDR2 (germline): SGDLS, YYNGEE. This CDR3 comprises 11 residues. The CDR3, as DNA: TGTGCCAGCAGTTCGATCTATGGCTACACCTTC. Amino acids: CASSSIYGYTF.

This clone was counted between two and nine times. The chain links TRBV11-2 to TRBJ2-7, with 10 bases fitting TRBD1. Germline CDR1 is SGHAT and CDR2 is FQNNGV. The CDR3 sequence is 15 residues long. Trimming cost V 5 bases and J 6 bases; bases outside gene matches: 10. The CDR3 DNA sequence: TGTGCCAGCAGCCGACGAGGGACAGGGGAGGGCGAGCAGTACTTC. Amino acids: CASSRRGTGEGEQYF.

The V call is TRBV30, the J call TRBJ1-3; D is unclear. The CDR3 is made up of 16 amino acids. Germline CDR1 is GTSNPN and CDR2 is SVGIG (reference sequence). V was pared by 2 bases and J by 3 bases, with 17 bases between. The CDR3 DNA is TGTGCCTGGAGTTCGGCCGGAACCCTAGGTGGAAACACCATATATTTT. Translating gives CAWSSAGTLGGNTIYF.

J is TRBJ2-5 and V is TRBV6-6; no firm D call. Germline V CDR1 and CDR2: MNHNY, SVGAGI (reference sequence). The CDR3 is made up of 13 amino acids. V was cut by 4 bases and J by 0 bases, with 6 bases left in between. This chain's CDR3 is CASSFGNQETQYF. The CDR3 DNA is TGTGCCAGCAGTTTCGGAAACCAAGAGACCCAGTACTTC.